The 21 T cell receptor beta chains given below trace back to one sample, sequenced in a study of T cell repertoires in cytomegalovirus infection. One entry per CDR3 protein results from TCRdb running MiXCR on the reads. In the table there are some 220,000 distinct CDR3 sequences, about 5.9% of which are singletons. Material for sequencing was PBMCs. Receptor source: a human donor in good health (CMV status not recorded). Some clones in this sample may be carry-over from other donors' samples.

Of note for this clonotype: With a much larger clone just one base away, this may be a read error. The rearrangement joins TRBV12-3 or TRBV12-4 to TRBJ1-2; possible D gene TRBD1, 5 bases. The CDR3 contains 14 residues. V lost 9 bases and J 7 bases, leaving 21 bases between the germline ends. CDR3 sequence: CASLLWGKSSGYTF. The CDR3 nucleotides read TGTGCCAGTCTGCTCTGGGGGAAATCTTCTGGCTACACCTTC.

This clonotype was seen at least ten times. This chain joins TRBV12-3 or TRBV12-4 and TRBJ1-6, with D maybe TRBD1 (5 bases). CDR3 size: 14 residues. V gave up 3 bases and J gave up 9 bases, with 12 bases separating them. CDR3 sequence (DNA): TGTGCCAGCAGTTTGGTCCAGGGTGGTTCACCCCTCCACTTT. It codes for CASSLVQGGSPLHF.

This clonotype was counted many times. Here the CDR3 reads CASSLDRRGAETQYF. In DNA form, the CDR3 reads TGTGCCAGCAGCTTAGACCGGCGGGGAGCAGAGACCCAGTACTTC. V gene TRBV7-2 combines with J gene TRBJ2-5; a possible D gene is TRBD2 (6 bases). This CDR3 comprises 15 residues. Trimming removed 1 base from V and 4 bases from J, with 13 bases in between. The germline V gene has CDR1 SGHTA and CDR2 FQGNSA.

This clonotype was picked up a small number of times. This sequence joins TRBV4-3 and TRBJ1-1; D remains unclear. The CDR3 covers 13 residues. The germline V and J ends were trimmed by 0 bases and 8 bases, with 10 bases remaining between them. Germline CDR1 and CDR2: LGHNA and YSLEER. CDR3 nucleotides: TGCGCCAGCAGCCAAGATCGGTGGGCCGAAGCTTTCTTT. Its protein is CASSQDRWAEAFF.

This clonotype was seen many times. This chain joins TRBV12-3 or TRBV12-4 and TRBJ1-1; D uncertain. CDR3 length: 15 amino acids. The V gene lost 0 bases and the J gene lost 7 bases, with 15 bases spanning the gap. The CDR3 bases are TGTGCCAGCAGTTTAGCGCTCCAACACTATCTTGAAGCTTTCTTT. This codes for CASSLALQHYLEAFF.

This clonotype appeared many times. The chain couples TRBV12-3 or TRBV12-4 to TRBJ2-3; tentatively, D is TRBD2 (6 bases). V lost 5 bases and J lost 2, with 14 bases in between. The CDR3 runs to 15 residues. CDR3 coding DNA: TGTGCCAGCAGTCTTCAGGGAGGCCCCACAGATACGCAGTATTTT. Protein sequence: CASSLQGGPTDTQYF.

This clonotype was observed many times. The chain is built from TRBV12-3 or TRBV12-4 and TRBJ1-2; tentative D call: TRBD1 (6 bases). The CDR3 runs 16 residues. Between the trimmed V and J ends, which lost 5 bases and 2 bases, there was a span of 18 bases. The CDR3: CASSKMPFQGNYGYTF. CDR3 coding DNA: TGTGCCAGCAGTAAAATGCCGTTCCAGGGGAACTATGGCTACACCTTC.

Many counts were recorded for this clonotype. The V call is TRBV20-1, the J call TRBJ2-7, with D possibly matching TRBD2 (5 bases). V was trimmed by 2 bases and J by 0 bases, leaving 17 bases between them. The CDR3 spans 16 residues. CDR1 is DFQATT and CDR2 is SNEGSKA in the germline V gene (reference sequence). This CDR3 is CSARNPKDFSSYEQYF. Written as DNA, the CDR3 is TGCAGTGCTAGAAACCCCAAGGACTTCAGCTCCTACGAGCAGTACTTC.

This clonotype occurred many times. The chain recombines TRBV12-3 or TRBV12-4 with TRBJ1-1; TRBD1 agrees at 8 bases. Trimming took 3 bases from V and 4 from J; bases not matched to a gene: 4. This CDR3 spans 14 amino acids. CDR3 bases: TGTGCCAGCAGTTTCTCGGACAGGGCCACTGAAGCTTTCTTT. It translates to CASSFSDRATEAFF.

This clonotype was detected many times. This chain uses TRBV5-5 with TRBJ2-5, with 7 bases identical to TRBD1. Germline-derived CDR1 and CDR2 are SGHKS and YYEKEE (reference sequence). V shed 0 bases and J 0 bases; nucleotides not matched to a gene: 2. The CDR3 loop spans 15 amino acids. For the CDR3, the DNA is TGTGCCAGCAGCTTGGACAGGGGCTACCAAGAGACCCAGTACTTC. As protein: CASSLDRGYQETQYF.

The rearrangement links TRBV20-1 to TRBJ1-2, with D possibly matching TRBD1 (5 bases). Germline CDR1 reads DFQATT; CDR2 reads SNEGSKA (reference sequence). Trimming removed 5 bases from V and 3 bases from J, with 10 bases in between. The CDR3 spans 12 residues. The CDR3 DNA follows: TGCAGTGCTGGGGCCCAGTACTATGGCTACACCTTC. It codes for CSAGAQYYGYTF.

This clonotype was counted only a few times. The chain links TRBV18 to TRBJ1-3; D possibly corresponds to TRBD1 (6 bases). The CDR3 covers 16 residues. The ends were cut back, 3 bases at V and 0 bases at J, with 12 bases in the middle. The germline V gene has CDR1 KGHSH and CDR2 LQKENI. CDR3 sequence reads: CASSPGQINSGNTIYF. DNA of the CDR3: TGTGCCAGCTCACCCGGACAGATCAACTCTGGAAACACCATATATTTT.

In this sample, this clonotype turned up many times. The chain couples TRBV29-1 to TRBJ2-1; D gene uncertain. Between the trimmed V and J ends, which lost 8 bases and 2 bases, there was a span of 13 bases. The CDR3 has 13 amino acids. The germline V gene encodes CDR1 SQVTM and CDR2 ANQGSEA. The CDR3 is CSPRLVAYNEQFF. CDR3 sequence (DNA): TGCAGCCCCCGGCTAGTGGCCTACAATGAGCAGTTCTTC.

This clonotype has at least ten counts. The CDR3 nucleotides read TGTGCCATCTACAGGGGCACTGAAGCTTTCTTT. It yields the protein CAIYRGTEAFF. The chain uses TRBV19 and TRBJ1-1; 7 bases match TRBD1. Germline V gene sequence: CDR1 LNHDA, CDR2 SQIVND (reference sequence). There are 11 residues in the CDR3. With V trimmed by 10 bases and J by 4 bases, 3 bases remained unmatched.

This clonotype was seen at least ten times. This rearrangement joins TRBV28 to TRBJ1-6; D unresolved. V was cut by 2 bases and J by 13 bases, with 12 bases left in between. CDR3 length equals 13 residues. Germline-derived CDR1 and CDR2 are MDHEN and SYDVKM. CDR3 in DNA: TGTGCCAGCAGTTTAATCCCCAGGAGCCCCCTCCACTTT. This gives the protein CASSLIPRSPLHF.

There are many counts of this clonotype. The rearrangement links TRBV19 to TRBJ1-5; a weak D match, TRBD1 (5 bases). V gave up 4 bases and J gave up 6 bases, with 10 bases separating them. CDR3 length: 13 residues. CDR1 is LNHDA and CDR2 is SQIVND in the germline V gene (reference sequence). The chain's CDR3 is CASSTQGIQPQHF. CDR3 DNA sequence: TGTGCCAGTAGTACCCAGGGAATTCAGCCCCAGCATTTT.

This clonotype was detected many times. The CDR3 DNA reads TGTGCCAGCTCACCCTTGAGCCTCCCAGGAACTGAAGCTTTCTTT. Translation: CASSPLSLPGTEAFF. The chain recombines TRBV18 with TRBJ1-1; no clear D. The germline V and J ends were trimmed by 3 bases and 5 bases, with 16 bases remaining between them. This CDR3 spans 15 amino acids. The germline V gene has CDR1 KGHSH and CDR2 LQKENI.

This clonotype has only a few counts. The chain employs TRBV7-2 and TRBJ1-4, with D hard to call. Germline V gene data show CDR1 as SGHTA and CDR2 as FQGNSA. V was shortened by 1 base and J by 8 bases, with 5 bases between the two germline ends. The CDR3 runs 12 residues. The CDR3 loop reads CASSLVVEKLFF. CDR3 DNA sequence: TGTGCCAGCAGCTTAGTGGTGGAAAAACTGTTTTTT.

This clonotype has at least ten counts. The chain is built from TRBV20-1 and TRBJ1-5; D is undetermined. This CDR3 has 15 amino acids. Trimming took off 3 bases at V and 0 bases at J, with 12 bases between the two ends. CDR1 and CDR2 (germline): DFQATT, SNEGSKA (reference sequence). The CDR3 protein is CSASGRQHSNQPQHF. Written as DNA, the CDR3 is TGCAGTGCTAGCGGCAGACAACATAGCAATCAGCCCCAGCATTTT.

This clonotype came up a few times. The chain carries TRBV12-3 or TRBV12-4 and TRBJ2-7; 10 positions agree with TRBD2. V gave up 3 bases and J gave up 3 bases; unmatched junction bases: 5. This CDR3 is built from 15 residues. The CDR3 is CASSLSGGALYEQYF. The DNA for the CDR3 is TGTGCCAGCAGTTTGAGCGGGGGGGCTCTCTACGAGCAGTACTTC.

This sequence joins TRBV10-3 and TRBJ2-3, with 8 bases fitting TRBD1. The CDR3 is 15 amino acids. V lost 7 bases to trimming and J lost 6 bases; unmatched junction nucleotides: 12. The V gene's germline CDR1 is ENHRY and CDR2 SYGVKD. CDR3 DNA: TGTGCCATCACCCGAGGTGAGGGACAGGCCGATACGCAGTATTTT. Protein sequence: CAITRGEGQADTQYF.